Listed here are 2 T cell receptor beta chains from one sample, sequenced in a study of CD4 T cells in relation to SARS-CoV-2 and coronaviruses. These receptors lack a known antigen. The unexposed donors gave CD4+ T cells in 2011-2018, prior to COVID-19. The cells were cultured for under twelve days before CD4+ T cells were isolated. The repertoire was sequenced with immunoSEQ multiplex PCR; TCRdb's copy has only in-frame clones and lacks some. Here the sample spans about 22,000 clones, roughly 66% being singletons. Sequencing was performed on CD4+ T cells from PBMCs, cultured in vitro. The receptors were sampled from a human donor in good health.

This clone occurred a few times. The chain's CDR3 is CASSTRAAGGTTGNTIYF. The DNA of the CDR3 is TGTGCCAGCAGCACGCGGGCCGCCGGAGGTACCACTGGAAACACCATATATTTT. This chain links TRBV11-2 with TRBJ1-3; D is ambiguous. The CDR3 extends over 18 amino acids. In germline, CDR1 is SGHAT, CDR2 FQNNGV. V shed 5 bases and J shed 2 bases, with 22 bases lying between them. Looking up the rest from reference TRBV11-2 and TRBJ1-3 gives the full variable domain: EAGVAQSPRYKIIEKRQSVAFWCNPISGHATLYWYQQILGQGPKLLIQFQNNGVVDDSQLPKDRFSAERLKGVDSTLKIQPAKLEDSAVYLCASSTRAAGGTTGNTIYFGEGSWLTVV.

The chain employs TRBV9 and TRBJ2-3, with TRBD2 matching over 10 bases. This CDR3 region has 14 residues. V lost 2 bases and J lost 5; bases outside the gene matches: 2. The germline gives CDR1 SGDLS, CDR2 YYNGEE. CDR3 in DNA: TGTGCCAGCAGCGTTAGCGGGAGGAAAGATACGCAGTATTTT. This codes for CASSVSGRKDTQYF.